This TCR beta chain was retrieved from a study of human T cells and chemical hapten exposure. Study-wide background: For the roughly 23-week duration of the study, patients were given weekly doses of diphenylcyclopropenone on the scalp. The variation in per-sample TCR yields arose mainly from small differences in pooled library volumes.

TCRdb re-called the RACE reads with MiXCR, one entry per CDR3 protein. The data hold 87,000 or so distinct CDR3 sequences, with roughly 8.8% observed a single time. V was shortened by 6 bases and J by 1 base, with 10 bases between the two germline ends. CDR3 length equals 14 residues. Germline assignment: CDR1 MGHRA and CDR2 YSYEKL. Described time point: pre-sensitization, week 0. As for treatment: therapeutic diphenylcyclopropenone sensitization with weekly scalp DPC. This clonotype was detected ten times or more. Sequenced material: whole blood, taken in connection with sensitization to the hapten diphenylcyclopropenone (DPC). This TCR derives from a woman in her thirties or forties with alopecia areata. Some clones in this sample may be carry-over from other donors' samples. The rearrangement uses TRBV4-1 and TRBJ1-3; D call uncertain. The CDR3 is CASRPVGSGNTIYF. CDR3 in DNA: TGCGCCAGCAGACCCGTCGGTTCTGGAAACACCATATATTTT.